Listed below are T cell receptor beta chains from one sample, sequenced in a study of blood T cell repertoires in COVID-19. The table came from immunoSEQ multiplex PCR; TCRdb's copy has only in-frame clones and leaves some out. This sample has over 250,000 clones; approximately 80% occur once, and the top ten carry roughly 4.7%. The sample taken for sequencing was PBMCs or T cells enriched from blood (not recorded which). The source of these receptors is a man aged 40-50 years who had been exposed to COVID-19. The conserved cysteine and the conserved F or W are not part of the CDR3 here. Expanded clones get a size class; other rows say once, few or many, or leave the size out.

>TRBJ2-3|TRBV7-6|11|few
ARWTSGRGTQY
>TRBJ2-2|TRBV7-9|16|.
ASSRVTGTTIDTGELF
>TRBJ2-7|TRBV4-1|14|.
ASSQDWAGLAYEQY
>TRBJ2-5|TRBV7-8|8|few
ASKQETQY
>TRBJ1-2|TRBV28|11|.
ASRPGQIYGYT
>TRBJ2-1|TRBV5-8|14|.
ASSLLAGGPFGEQF
>TRBJ1-4|TRBV9|12|.
ASSLQGLNEKLF
>TRBJ2-1|TRBV6-5|13|.
ASRYRREPSNEQF
>TRBJ2-2|TRBV19|14|.
ASIRGSAGEAGELF
>TRBJ2-3|TRBV9|15|few
ASSVRSWEGGTDTQY